This T cell receptor (beta chain) was recovered during a study of blood T cell repertoires in COVID-19. Study overall: Acute-phase and convalescent COVID-19 samples originated in the United States, Italy and Spain. From T cells, B-cell-depleted T cells, or PBMCs came the material, which was cDNA or gDNA.

Germline V lookup: CDR1 ENHRY, CDR2 SYGVKD. Trimming at V came to 6 bases and at J to 9 bases, leaving 10 bases not matched to a gene. CDR3 length equals 15 residues. In the original processing: Counts of nucleated cells, estimated from reference gene primer amplification, were obtained. Sequencing used immunoSEQ multiplex PCR; TCRdb keeps in-frame clones, though not all of them. V and J calls and clone size are copied from that table; D and trimming were computed from the DNA. The sample comprises roughly 150,000 clones, approximately 91% of which are singletons, and approximately 2.2% rests with the top ten.

The sample consisted of peripheral blood. The TCR sequence derives from a man in his late teens or twenties with acute or convalescent COVID-19. The V and J genes are TRBV10-3 and TRBJ1-6; 8 nucleotides agree with TRBD1. The CDR3 DNA reads as TGTGCCATCAGCCTTACAGGGGGAGAAAGTTCACCCCTCCACTTT. Translating gives CAISLTGGESSPLHF.